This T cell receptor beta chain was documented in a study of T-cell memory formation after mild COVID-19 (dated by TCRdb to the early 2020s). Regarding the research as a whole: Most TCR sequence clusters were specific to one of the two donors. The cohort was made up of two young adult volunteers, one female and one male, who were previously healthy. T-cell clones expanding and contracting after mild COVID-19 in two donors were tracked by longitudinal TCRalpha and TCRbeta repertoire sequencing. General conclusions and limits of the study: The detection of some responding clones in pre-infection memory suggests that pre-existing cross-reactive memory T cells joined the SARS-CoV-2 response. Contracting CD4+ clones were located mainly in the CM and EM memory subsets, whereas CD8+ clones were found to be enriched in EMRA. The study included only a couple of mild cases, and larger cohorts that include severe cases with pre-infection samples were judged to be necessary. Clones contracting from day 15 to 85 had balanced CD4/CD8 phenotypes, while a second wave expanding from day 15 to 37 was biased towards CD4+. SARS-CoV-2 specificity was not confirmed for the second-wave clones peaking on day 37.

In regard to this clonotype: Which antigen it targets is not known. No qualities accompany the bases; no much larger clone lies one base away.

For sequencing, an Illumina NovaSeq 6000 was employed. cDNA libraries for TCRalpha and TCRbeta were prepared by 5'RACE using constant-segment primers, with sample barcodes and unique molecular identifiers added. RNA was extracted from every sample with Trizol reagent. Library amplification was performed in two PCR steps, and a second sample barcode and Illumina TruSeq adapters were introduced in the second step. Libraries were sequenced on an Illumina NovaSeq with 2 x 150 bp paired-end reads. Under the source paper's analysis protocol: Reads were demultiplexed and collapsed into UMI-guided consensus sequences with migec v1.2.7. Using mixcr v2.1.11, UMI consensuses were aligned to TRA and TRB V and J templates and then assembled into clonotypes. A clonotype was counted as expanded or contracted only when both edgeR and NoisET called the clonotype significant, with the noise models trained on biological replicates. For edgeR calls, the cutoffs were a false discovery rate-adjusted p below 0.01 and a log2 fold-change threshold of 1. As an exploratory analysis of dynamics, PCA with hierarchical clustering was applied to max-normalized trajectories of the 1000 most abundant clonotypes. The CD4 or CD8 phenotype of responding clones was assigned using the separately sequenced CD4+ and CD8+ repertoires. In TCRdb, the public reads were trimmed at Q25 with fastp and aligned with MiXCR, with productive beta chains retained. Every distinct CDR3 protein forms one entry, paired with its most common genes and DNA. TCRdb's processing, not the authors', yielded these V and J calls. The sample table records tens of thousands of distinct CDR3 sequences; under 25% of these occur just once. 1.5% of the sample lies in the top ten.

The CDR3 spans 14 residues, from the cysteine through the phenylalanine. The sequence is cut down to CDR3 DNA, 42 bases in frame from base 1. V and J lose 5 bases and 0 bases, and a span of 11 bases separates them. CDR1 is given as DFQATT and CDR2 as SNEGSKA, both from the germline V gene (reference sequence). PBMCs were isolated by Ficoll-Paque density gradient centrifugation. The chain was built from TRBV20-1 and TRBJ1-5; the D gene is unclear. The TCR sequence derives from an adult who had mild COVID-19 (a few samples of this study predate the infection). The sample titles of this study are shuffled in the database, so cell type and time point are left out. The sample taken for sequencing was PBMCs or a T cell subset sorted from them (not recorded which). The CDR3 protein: CSAFGPYSNQPQHF. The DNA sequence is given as TGCAGTGCTTTCGGACCCTATAGCAATCAGCCCCAGCATTTT.